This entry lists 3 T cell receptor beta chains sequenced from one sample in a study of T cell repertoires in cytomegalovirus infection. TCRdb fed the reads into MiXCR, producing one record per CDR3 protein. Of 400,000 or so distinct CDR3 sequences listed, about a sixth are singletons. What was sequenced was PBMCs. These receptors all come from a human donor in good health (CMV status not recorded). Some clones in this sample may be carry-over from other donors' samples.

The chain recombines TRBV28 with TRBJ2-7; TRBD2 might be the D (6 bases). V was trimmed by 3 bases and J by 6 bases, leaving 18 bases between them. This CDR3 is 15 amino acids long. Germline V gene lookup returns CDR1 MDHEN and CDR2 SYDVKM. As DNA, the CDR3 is TGTGCCAGCAGTTTCACAATGAAGTGGGGAGGCGAGCAGTACTTC. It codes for CASSFTMKWGGEQYF.

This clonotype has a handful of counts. The CDR3 DNA is TGTGCCAGCAGCTTCCATGTTGGAAGTGCCAATGAGCAGTTCTTC. As protein: CASSFHVGSANEQFF. The genes are TRBV7-6 and TRBJ2-1; D is undetermined. The CDR3 extends over 15 amino acids. Germline assignment: CDR1 SGHVS and CDR2 FNYEAQ. Deletions cut 3 bases from V and 6 bases from J, with 15 bases between.

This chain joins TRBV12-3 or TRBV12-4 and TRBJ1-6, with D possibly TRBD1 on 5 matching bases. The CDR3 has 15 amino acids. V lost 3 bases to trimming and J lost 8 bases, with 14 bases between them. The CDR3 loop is CASSFRTSSYSPLHF. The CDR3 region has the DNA TGTGCCAGCAGTTTCAGGACAAGTAGTTATTCACCCCTCCACTTT.